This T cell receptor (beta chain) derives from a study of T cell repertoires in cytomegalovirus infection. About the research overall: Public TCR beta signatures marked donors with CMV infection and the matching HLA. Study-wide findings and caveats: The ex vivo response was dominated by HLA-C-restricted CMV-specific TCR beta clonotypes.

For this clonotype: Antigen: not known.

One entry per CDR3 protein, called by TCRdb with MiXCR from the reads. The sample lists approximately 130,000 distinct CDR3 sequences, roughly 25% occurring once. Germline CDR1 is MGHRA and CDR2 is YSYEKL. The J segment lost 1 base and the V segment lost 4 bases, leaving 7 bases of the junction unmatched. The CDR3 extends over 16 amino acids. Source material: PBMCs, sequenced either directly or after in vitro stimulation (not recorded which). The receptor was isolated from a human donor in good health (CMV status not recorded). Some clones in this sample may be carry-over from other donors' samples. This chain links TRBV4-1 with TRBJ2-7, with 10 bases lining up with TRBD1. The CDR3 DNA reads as TGCGCCAGCAGCCCCTCCCGGGACAGGGGATCCTACGAGCAGTACTTC. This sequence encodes CASSPSRDRGSYEQYF.